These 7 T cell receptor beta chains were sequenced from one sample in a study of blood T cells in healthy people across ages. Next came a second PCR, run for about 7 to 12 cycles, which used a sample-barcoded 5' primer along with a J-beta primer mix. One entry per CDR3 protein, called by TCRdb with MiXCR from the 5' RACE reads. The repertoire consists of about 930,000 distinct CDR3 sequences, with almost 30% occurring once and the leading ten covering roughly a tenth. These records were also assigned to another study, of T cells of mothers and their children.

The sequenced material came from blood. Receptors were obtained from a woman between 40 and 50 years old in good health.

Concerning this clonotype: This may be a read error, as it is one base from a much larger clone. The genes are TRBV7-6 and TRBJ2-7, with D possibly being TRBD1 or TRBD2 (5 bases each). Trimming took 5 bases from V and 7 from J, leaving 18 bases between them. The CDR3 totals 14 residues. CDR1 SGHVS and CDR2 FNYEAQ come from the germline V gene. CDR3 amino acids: CASSLGEGINEQYF. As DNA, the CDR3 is TGTGCCAGCAGCCTAGGAGAGGGGATCAATGAGCAGTACTTC.

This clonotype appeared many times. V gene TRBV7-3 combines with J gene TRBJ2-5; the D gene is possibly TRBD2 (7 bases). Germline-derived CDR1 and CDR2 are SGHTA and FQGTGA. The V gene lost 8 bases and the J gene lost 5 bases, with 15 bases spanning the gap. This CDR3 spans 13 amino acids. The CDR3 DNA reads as TGTGCCAGCGCGGCGGGGGCCGGGGAGACCCAGTACTTC. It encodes CASAAGAGETQYF.

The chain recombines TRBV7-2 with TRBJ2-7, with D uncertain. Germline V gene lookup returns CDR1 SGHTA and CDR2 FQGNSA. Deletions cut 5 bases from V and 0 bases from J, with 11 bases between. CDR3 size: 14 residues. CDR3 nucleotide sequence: TGTGCCAGCAGCCGATTGGAGAACTCCTACGAGCAGTACTTC. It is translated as CASSRLENSYEQYF. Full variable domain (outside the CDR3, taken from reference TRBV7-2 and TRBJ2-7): GAGVSQSPSNKVTEKGKDVELRCDPISGHTALYWYRQSLGQGLEFLIYFQGNSAPDKSGLPSDRFSAERTGGSVSTLTIQRTQQEDSAVYLCASSRLENSYEQYFGPGTRLTVT.

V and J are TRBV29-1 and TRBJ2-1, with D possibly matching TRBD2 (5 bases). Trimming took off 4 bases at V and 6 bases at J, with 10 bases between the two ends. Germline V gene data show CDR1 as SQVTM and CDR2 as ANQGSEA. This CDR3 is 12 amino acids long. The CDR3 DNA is TGCAGCGTTGTAGGAGGAGGCAATGAGCAGTTCTTC. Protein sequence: CSVVGGGNEQFF.

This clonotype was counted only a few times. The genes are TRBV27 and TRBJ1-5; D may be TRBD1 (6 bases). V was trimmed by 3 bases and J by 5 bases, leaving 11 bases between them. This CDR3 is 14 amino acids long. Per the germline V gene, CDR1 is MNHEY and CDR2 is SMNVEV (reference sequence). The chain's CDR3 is CASSFSQGYQPQHF. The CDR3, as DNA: TGTGCCAGCAGTTTTAGTCAGGGGTATCAGCCCCAGCATTTT.

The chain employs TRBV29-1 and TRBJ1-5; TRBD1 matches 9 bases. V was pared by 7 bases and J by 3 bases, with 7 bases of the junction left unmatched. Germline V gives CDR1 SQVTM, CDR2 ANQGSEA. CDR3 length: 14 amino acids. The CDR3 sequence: CSAETGGNNQPQHF. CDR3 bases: TGCAGCGCAGAGACAGGGGGAAACAATCAGCCCCAGCATTTT.

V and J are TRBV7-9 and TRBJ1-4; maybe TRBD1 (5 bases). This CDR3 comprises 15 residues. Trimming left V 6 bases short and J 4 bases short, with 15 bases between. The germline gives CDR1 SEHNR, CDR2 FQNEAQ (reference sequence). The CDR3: CASSPWGRDNEKLFF. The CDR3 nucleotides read TGTGCCAGCAGTCCTTGGGGCAGGGATAATGAAAAACTGTTTTTT.